Presented here are 22 T cell receptor beta chains from one specimen sequenced in a study of monozygotic twins with inflammatory bowel disease. Reprocessing the 5' RACE reads, TCRdb reports a single entry for every CDR3 protein and omits DNA. Seen in this sample are more than 85,000 distinct CDR3 sequences; the ten most common clones hold 9.5% to 15%. Sequencing was carried out using blood. These receptors all come from a human donor with ulcerative colitis or Crohn's disease, or a healthy co-twin of an affected twin (not recorded which).

V gene TRBV28 combines with J gene TRBJ1-6. Germline V CDR1 and CDR2: MDHEN, SYDVKM. The CDR3 totals 12 residues. CDR3 region: CASSALRGALHF.

The chain employs TRBV11-1 and TRBJ2-7; TCRdb names TRBD2, which stays unverified in the absence of DNA. There are 17 residues in the CDR3. From germline, CDR1 is SGHAT and CDR2 FQDESV (reference sequence). CDR3: CASSLFASGLRNPEQYF. Based on the CDR3 plus reference TRBV11-1 and TRBJ2-7, the full variable domain is EAEVAQSPRYKITEKSQAVAFWCDPISGHATLYWYRQILGQGPELLVQFQDESVVDDSQLPKDRFSAERLKGVDSTLKIQPAELGDSAMYLCASSLFASGLRNPEQYFGPGTRLTVT.

The V and J genes are TRBV19 and TRBJ2-5; as DNA is missing, the TRBD2 call by TCRdb cannot be tested. The germline V gene encodes CDR1 LNHDA and CDR2 SQIVND (reference sequence). The CDR3 is 11 residues long. The CDR3 sequence: CASGLAGTQYF.

The chain carries TRBV5-1 and TRBJ2-3; the D call of TRBD2 rests on TCRdb alone, since no DNA is present to check it. The CDR3 covers 18 residues. CDR1 SGHRS and CDR2 YFSETQ come from the germline V gene. CDR3: CASSLARTSGSITDTQYF.

The rearrangement uses TRBV9 and TRBJ2-1. Germline CDR1 and CDR2: SGDLS and YYNGEE. The CDR3 consists of 14 residues. The CDR3 sequence: CASSIATVYNEQFF.

The genes are TRBV9 and TRBJ1-1. This CDR3 spans 15 amino acids. The germline V gene has CDR1 SGDLS and CDR2 YYNGEE. This CDR3 is CASSSQEGSASEAFF.

The chain uses TRBV4-1 and TRBJ1-2. This CDR3 has 16 amino acids. Per the germline V gene, CDR1 is MGHRA and CDR2 is YSYEKL. The CDR3 spells CASSQARGDFRYGYTF.

The V gene is TRBV20-1, the J gene TRBJ1-2; TCRdb names TRBD1, which stays unverified in the absence of DNA. The length of the CDR3 is 16 residues. The germline gives CDR1 DFQATT, CDR2 SNEGSKA (reference sequence). CDR3: CSADDPHRTHLGGYTF.

V and J are TRBV6-5 and TRBJ2-3. The CDR3 has 12 amino acids. Germline CDR1 is MNHEY and CDR2 is SVGAGI. The CDR3 loop reads CASSYNRDTQYF.

This rearrangement joins TRBV5-1 to TRBJ2-5; absent DNA, TCRdb's TRBD2 call cannot be checked. The CDR3 runs to 14 residues. Germline V CDR1 and CDR2: SGHRS, YFSETQ. The chain's CDR3 is CASSQGGGHETQYF.

This rearrangement joins TRBV5-1 to TRBJ1-1; TCRdb indicates TRBD1, and absent DNA this call remains unverified. Germline V gene data show CDR1 as SGHRS and CDR2 as YFSETQ. The CDR3 totals 18 residues. CDR3 sequence: CASSLAGATGLTNTEAFF.

The chain couples TRBV5-5 to TRBJ1-5; TCRdb's D gene call, TRBD1, goes unchecked for lack of DNA. Germline values: CDR1 SGHKS, CDR2 YYEKEE (reference sequence). The CDR3 length is 16 residues. The CDR3 protein is CASSLVRGTGDQPQHF.

The chain joins TRBV5-1 to TRBJ1-1. This CDR3 contains 14 residues. The germline V gene encodes CDR1 SGHRS and CDR2 YFSETQ. CDR3 loop: CASSFGSWEGEAFF.

The J gene is TRBJ2-1, the V gene TRBV27; as DNA is missing, the TRBD1 call by TCRdb cannot be tested. This CDR3 is built from 12 residues. Looked up from germline, CDR1 is MNHEY and CDR2 is SMNVEV (reference sequence). This CDR3 is CASSPGPNEQFF.

The chain recombines TRBV7-9 with TRBJ2-2. Germline CDR1 and CDR2: SEHNR and FQNEAQ (reference sequence). The CDR3 is 14 amino acids. The CDR3 reads CASSLKSNTGELFF.

This rearrangement joins TRBV7-2 to TRBJ1-1. The germline V gene encodes CDR1 SGHTA and CDR2 FQGNSA. This CDR3 has 13 amino acids. This CDR3 is CASSFALNTEAFF.

The chain joins TRBV5-4 to TRBJ2-2. The CDR3 runs 15 residues. The germline V gene encodes CDR1 SGHNT and CDR2 YYREEE (reference sequence). CDR3 amino acids: CASSLDRVGTGELFF.

V and J are TRBV11-2 and TRBJ2-3. In germline, CDR1 is SGHAT, CDR2 FQNNGV. This CDR3 comprises 13 residues. This CDR3 reads CASSIDSTDTQYF.

The V call is TRBV18, the J call TRBJ2-1; the D call from TCRdb, TRBD2, cannot be confirmed without DNA. This CDR3 has 16 amino acids. Germline V gene lookup returns CDR1 KGHSH and CDR2 LQKENI. CDR3 in amino acids: CASSPRTSGGANEQFF. The variable domain in full, with the rest retrieved from reference TRBV18 and TRBJ2-1, is NAGVMQNPRHLVRRRGQEARLRCSPMKGHSHVYWYRQLPEEGLKFMVYLQKENIIDESGMPKERFSAEFPKEGPSILRIQQVVRGDSAAYFCASSPRTSGGANEQFFGPGTRLTVL.

The gene calls are TRBV7-8 and TRBJ2-3; TCRdb's assignment of TRBD2 cannot be checked, as there is no DNA. Germline CDR1 and CDR2: SGHVS and FQNEAQ. The CDR3 loop spans 17 amino acids. The CDR3: CASSSLRTSGSTDTQYF.

The V gene is TRBV28, the J gene TRBJ2-2; with no DNA, the TCRdb D assignment of TRBD1 cannot be verified. Germline V gene lookup returns CDR1 MDHEN and CDR2 SYDVKM. The CDR3 runs 14 residues. The CDR3 protein is CASLPEPLTGGLFF.

The rearrangement joins TRBV5-1 to TRBJ2-3; checking the TCRdb D call of TRBD2 is not possible without DNA. The germline gives CDR1 SGHRS, CDR2 YFSETQ. The CDR3 spans 15 residues. CDR3 sequence: CASSPLRGDRDTQYF.